The 10 T cell receptor beta chains listed next were all sequenced from one sample in a study of T cell responses to AZD1222 COVID-19 vaccine. Repertoires were generated with immunoSEQ multiplex PCR, while TCRdb's copy carries only in-frame clones and drops some. The sample consists of approximately 99,000 clones, approximately 90% of them appearing once. This sample comprised peripheral blood, obtained on day 0 of AZD1222 vaccination. Receptor source: an adult in good health.

A single count supports this clone. V is TRBV11-3 and J is TRBJ2-5; the D gene is possibly TRBD1 (6 bases). Trimming left V 3 bases short and J 0 bases short, with 20 bases between. Germline loops: CDR1 SGHNT, CDR2 YENEEA. The CDR3 totals 18 residues. The CDR3 region has the DNA TGTGCCAGCAGCTTGTCACTTCCGGGACACCAGTACCAAGAGACCCAGTACTTC. Protein product: CASSLSLPGHQYQETQYF.

This rearrangement joins TRBV6-5 to TRBJ2-2; D call uncertain. V gave up 0 bases and J gave up 1 base, with 6 bases separating them. The CDR3 totals 15 residues. Germline values: CDR1 MNHEY, CDR2 SVGAGI. The DNA of the CDR3 is TGTGCCAGCAGTTACTCGGCCGGGAACACCGGGGAGCTGTTTTTT. This gives the protein CASSYSAGNTGELFF.

The V gene is TRBV19, the J gene TRBJ2-4; no clear D. This CDR3 region has 15 residues. CDR1 and CDR2 (germline): LNHDA, SQIVND (reference sequence). V was shortened by 3 bases and J by 0 bases, with 9 bases between the two germline ends. The DNA for the CDR3 is TGTGCCAGTAGTATCCAGAGTTTAGCCAAAAACATTCAGTACTTC. Its translation: CASSIQSLAKNIQYF.

The chain has TRBV6-5 and TRBJ1-6; 8 positions agree with TRBD1. CDR1 and CDR2 from the germline V gene are MNHEY and SVGAGI. After removal of 6 bases from V and 10 bases from J, the junction contained 8 bases not matched to a gene. This CDR3 comprises 14 residues. DNA for the CDR3: TGTGCCAGCAGATTAAGACAGGGGCCCTCACCCCTCCACTTT. It is translated as CASRLRQGPSPLHF.

J is TRBJ1-1 and V is TRBV27; the D gene is possibly TRBD1 (5 bases). Germline CDR1 reads MNHEY; CDR2 reads SMNVEV (reference sequence). Trimming pared 7 bases from V and 0 bases from J, leaving 15 bases between. This CDR3 region has 15 residues. The CDR3 here is CASKSWGRMNTEAFF. The CDR3 coding sequence is TGTGCCAGCAAGTCATGGGGACGGATGAACACTGAAGCTTTCTTT.

This clone was observed a few times. This chain uses TRBV27 with TRBJ2-1; D gene uncertain. Trimming stripped 4 bases from V and 11 bases from J, with 9 bases between. CDR1 and CDR2 from the germline V gene are MNHEY and SMNVEV (reference sequence). The CDR3 sequence is 11 residues long. The DNA of the CDR3 is TGTGCCAGCAGTTCATCCCTTAAGCAGTTCTTC. This codes for CASSSSLKQFF.

As DNA, the CDR3 is TGTGCCAGCACCCCACAGGGGATTCGCGGCTACACCTTC. It specifies CASTPQGIRGYTF. V gene TRBV21-1 combines with J gene TRBJ1-2; TRBD1, as called in the table, went unchecked against the DNA. TRBV21-1 counts as a pseudogene. This CDR3 has 13 residues.

J is TRBJ2-4 and V is TRBV21-1; TRBD1 reflects the table's D call only, with no check against the DNA. TRBV21-1 is an annotated pseudogene. This CDR3 is built from 16 residues. CDR3 bases: TGTGCCAGCAGCCCGACGGAACAGAATACCAAAAACATTCAGTACTTC. Translated: CASSPTEQNTKNIQYF.

The V call is TRBV7-6, the J call TRBJ2-5, with TRBD2 identical over 8 bases. J lost 2 bases, V lost 4 bases, and 6 bases had no gene match. Germline V lookup: CDR1 SGHVS, CDR2 FNYEAQ. The CDR3 loop spans 15 amino acids. In DNA form, the CDR3 reads TGTGCCAGCAGCTACAGCGGGGGCTCACAAGAGACCCAGTACTTC. Protein: CASSYSGGSQETQYF.

This clone was seen a single time. The J gene is TRBJ1-1, the V gene TRBV6-2 or TRBV6-3, with D perhaps TRBD1 (5 bases). The CDR3 consists of 16 residues. Looked up from germline, CDR1 is MNHEY and CDR2 is SVGEGT. The ends were cut back, 4 bases at V and 0 bases at J, with 15 bases in the middle. The DNA of the CDR3 is TGTGCCAGCAGTTTAATTTTCGTGGGACTGAACACTGAAGCTTTCTTT. This gives the protein CASSLIFVGLNTEAFF.